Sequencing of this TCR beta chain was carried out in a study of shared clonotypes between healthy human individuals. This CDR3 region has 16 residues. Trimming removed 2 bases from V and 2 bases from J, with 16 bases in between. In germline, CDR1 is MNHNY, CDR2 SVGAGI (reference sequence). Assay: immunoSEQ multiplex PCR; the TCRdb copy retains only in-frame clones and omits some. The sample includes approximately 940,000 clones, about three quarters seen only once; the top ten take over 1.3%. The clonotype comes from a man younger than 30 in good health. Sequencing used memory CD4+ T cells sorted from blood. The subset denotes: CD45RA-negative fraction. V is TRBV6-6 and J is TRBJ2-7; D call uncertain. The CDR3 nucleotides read TGTGCCAGCAGTTACGCCAAGACGAGCGATGCCTACGAGCAGTACTTC. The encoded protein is CASSYAKTSDAYEQYF.